The present T cell receptor (beta chain) was sequenced within a study of blood T cells in healthy people across ages. Study-wide findings and caveats: As age increased, TCR beta diversity per million T cells fell in a roughly linear fashion.

The authors ran a second PCR of about 6 to 12 cycles using a sample-barcoded 5' primer and a J-beta primer mix. TCRdb called the 5' RACE reads again in MiXCR, with one record for every CDR3 protein. The table includes hundreds of thousands of distinct CDR3 sequences, 49% detected once. In its sample, this clonotype was seen a few times. Its antigen is not identified. The germline V and J ends were trimmed by 1 base and 7 bases, with 8 bases remaining between them. Germline V CDR1 and CDR2: LGHNA, YSLEER. There are 13 residues in the CDR3. The genes are TRBV4-3 and TRBJ2-1; unclear D gene. The receptor's source is a woman between 55 and 75 years old in good health. The sample comprised blood. CDR3 coding DNA: TGCGCCAGCAGCCAAGCCCAAGGGAATGAGCAGTTCTTC. Translation: CASSQAQGNEQFF.